The 19 T cell receptor beta chains below were found in one sample sequenced in a study of monozygotic twins with cystic fibrosis. This table comes from immunoSEQ multiplex PCR, and its TCRdb copy is limited to in-frame clones, with some not included. The data show more than 15,000 clones, with about 90% seen just once and 1.5% to 2% held by the top ten. Sequencing was carried out using blood. Receptors originate from a girl aged 2 to 9 with cystic fibrosis.

The gene calls are TRBV19 and TRBJ2-5; 7 bases match TRBD2. The CDR3 has 14 residues. From germline, CDR1 is LNHDA and CDR2 SQIVND (reference sequence). The V segment lost 6 bases and the J segment 1 base; nucleotides outside the gene matches: 5. The CDR3 region has the DNA TGTGCCAGTAGCGGGGGGATACTCCAAGAGACCCAGTACTTC. Translation gives CASSGGILQETQYF.

This chain uses TRBV2 with TRBJ1-2; D call uncertain. The V gene lost 6 bases and the J gene lost 4 bases, with 18 bases spanning the gap. The CDR3 runs 15 residues. Germline CDR1 and CDR2: SNHLY and FYNNEI. CDR3: CASSFRFPVPYGYTF. CDR3 sequence (DNA): TGTGCCAGCAGCTTTAGGTTCCCTGTCCCCTATGGCTACACCTTC.

This chain connects TRBV6-6 to TRBJ2-3; 9 nucleotides match TRBD1. Germline V CDR1 and CDR2: MNHNY, SVGAGI (reference sequence). The ends lost 5 bases at V and 1 base at J; junction bases unmatched: 4. The CDR3 has 15 amino acids. CDR3 protein: CASSLRDRGTDTQYF. DNA of the CDR3: TGTGCCAGCAGTCTCCGGGACAGGGGCACAGATACGCAGTATTTT.

The chain recombines TRBV5-4 with TRBJ2-1, with TRBD2 identical over 10 bases. J lost 1 base, V lost 4 bases, and 8 bases had no gene match. The germline CDR1 and CDR2 sequences are SGHNT and YYREEE (reference sequence). The CDR3 runs to 17 residues. The DNA of the CDR3 is TGTGCCAGCAGCCCAGGACTAGCGGACTTTTCCTACAATGAGCAGTTCTTC. Its translation: CASSPGLADFSYNEQFF.

This chain connects TRBV7-3 to TRBJ2-3; possibly TRBD2 for D (5 bases). V shed 1 base and J shed 5 bases, with 10 bases lying between them. Germline CDR1 SGHTA, CDR2 FQGTGA. The CDR3 loop spans 14 amino acids. Written as DNA, the CDR3 is TGTGCCAGCAGCTTAAGCGGGTGGCGAGATACGCAGTATTTT. It yields the protein CASSLSGWRDTQYF.

The J gene is TRBJ1-5, the V gene TRBV18; 7 bases are shared with TRBD1. Per germline, CDR1 KGHSH and CDR2 LQKENI. The CDR3 sequence is 15 residues long. V gave up 2 bases and J gave up 2 bases; unmatched junction bases: 3. In DNA, the CDR3 is TGTGCCAGCTCACCAAAGGGGACAGGCAATCAGCCCCAGCATTTT. Translation: CASSPKGTGNQPQHF. The variable domain in full, with the rest retrieved from reference TRBV18 and TRBJ1-5, is NAGVMQNPRHLVRRRGQEARLRCSPMKGHSHVYWYRQLPEEGLKFMVYLQKENIIDESGMPKERFSAEFPKEGPSILRIQQVVRGDSAAYFCASSPKGTGNQPQHFGDGTRLSIL.

The chain is built from TRBV27 and TRBJ2-7; 8 bases line up with TRBD1. Germline-derived CDR1 and CDR2 are MNHEY and SMNVEV (reference sequence). CDR3 size: 15 residues. The trim removed 3 bases at V and 3 bases at J, leaving 7 bases unmatched. The CDR3: CASSFWTGKGYEQYF. Here the CDR3 DNA reads TGTGCCAGCAGTTTCTGGACAGGGAAGGGCTACGAGCAGTACTTC.

The chain joins TRBV7-2 to TRBJ2-7, with 13 bases matching TRBD2. The CDR3 loop spans 16 amino acids. Germline lookup yields CDR1 SGHTA and CDR2 FQGNSA. V lost 6 bases and J lost 2; bases outside the gene matches: 7. CDR3 in amino acids: CASSRGLAGVTYEQYF. CDR3 in DNA: TGTGCCAGCAGTCGCGGACTAGCGGGGGTTACCTACGAGCAGTACTTC. Together with reference TRBV7-2 and TRBJ2-7, the CDR3 gives the full variable domain: GAGVSQSPSNKVTEKGKDVELRCDPISGHTALYWYRQSLGQGLEFLIYFQGNSAPDKSGLPSDRFSAERTGGSVSTLTIQRTQQEDSAVYLCASSRGLAGVTYEQYFGPGTRLTVT.

The chain recombines TRBV4-1 with TRBJ1-1; TRBD1 is a possible D gene (5 bases). The germline V and J ends were trimmed by 1 base and 1 base, with 13 bases remaining between them. The CDR3 is 16 residues long. Germline assignment: CDR1 MGHRA and CDR2 YSYEKL. In nucleotides, the CDR3 is TGCGCCAGCAGCCAAGTATATTCAGGGTCGAACACTGAAGCTTTCTTT. Its protein is CASSQVYSGSNTEAFF.

V gene TRBV11-1 combines with J gene TRBJ2-7; D tentatively reads TRBD1 or TRBD2 (5 bases each). V shed 3 bases and J shed 2 bases, with 11 bases lying between them. The CDR3 sequence is 14 residues long. Germline loops: CDR1 SGHAT, CDR2 FQDESV (reference sequence). Here the CDR3 DNA reads TGTGCCAGCAGCTTCACTAGGGGAACCTACGAGCAGTACTTC. Its translation is CASSFTRGTYEQYF.

This chain uses TRBV10-3 with TRBJ1-1; D is perhaps TRBD1 (6 bases). This CDR3 contains 15 residues. V was shortened by 0 bases and J by 5 bases, with 13 bases between the two germline ends. Germline V gene sequence: CDR1 ENHRY, CDR2 SYGVKD. CDR3 sequence reads: CAISESVTGTTEAFF. CDR3 in DNA: TGTGCCATCAGTGAGTCGGTGACAGGCACAACTGAAGCTTTCTTT.

The gene calls are TRBV30 and TRBJ1-3; D is uncertain. V was shortened by 0 bases and J by 7 bases, with 16 bases between the two germline ends. The CDR3 covers 15 residues. Germline CDR1 and CDR2: GTSNPN and SVGIG (reference sequence). The CDR3 coding sequence is TGTGCCTGGAGTGTACCGACTCTAAGGCTGAACACCATATATTTT. Translation gives CAWSVPTLRLNTIYF. Full variable domain (outside the CDR3, taken from reference TRBV30 and TRBJ1-3): SQTIHQWPATLVQPVGSPLSLECTVEGTSNPNLYWYRQAAGRGLQLLFYSVGIGQISSEVPQNLSASRPQDRQFILSSKKLLLSDSGFYLCAWSVPTLRLNTIYFGEGSWLTVV.

The chain joins TRBV19 to TRBJ1-4, with D maybe TRBD1 (6 bases). In germline, CDR1 is LNHDA, CDR2 SQIVND (reference sequence). V dropped 5 bases and J dropped 1 base, with 8 bases sitting between them. The CDR3 contains 14 residues. CDR3: CASSPGQTNEKLFF. CDR3 nucleotide sequence: TGTGCCAGTAGTCCGGGACAAACTAATGAAAAACTGTTTTTT.

The chain links TRBV5-1 to TRBJ1-2; D gene ambiguous. The CDR3 consists of 15 residues. Germline-derived CDR1 and CDR2 are SGHRS and YFSETQ. Trimming shortened V by 2 bases and J by 0 bases, and 11 bases separated the two germline ends. This CDR3 reads CASSLSRPTNYGYTF. CDR3 DNA: TGCGCCAGCAGCTTAAGCAGGCCTACTAACTATGGCTACACCTTC.

J is TRBJ2-1 and V is TRBV4-1, with TRBD2 matching over 15 bases. Trimming cost V 5 bases and J 1 base; bases outside gene matches: 6. Germline CDR1 is MGHRA and CDR2 is YSYEKL. The CDR3 contains 18 residues. The CDR3 DNA reads as TGCGCCAGCAGCTCCGGACTAGCGGGAGGGCCTTCCTACAATGAGCAGTTCTTC. This encodes CASSSGLAGGPSYNEQFF.

The chain has TRBV19 and TRBJ1-1; D gene ambiguous. V lost 1 base and J lost 0, with 9 bases in between. CDR3 size: 15 residues. Germline lookup yields CDR1 LNHDA and CDR2 SQIVND (reference sequence). For the CDR3, the DNA is TGTGCCAGTAGTATAGTCCGGACGGTGAACACTGAAGCTTTCTTT. Amino acid sequence: CASSIVRTVNTEAFF.

CDR3 sequence reads: CASSETWTGDQPQHF. DNA for the CDR3: TGTGCCAGCAGCGAAACGTGGACAGGCGATCAGCCCCAGCATTTT. The chain combines TRBV2 with TRBJ1-5, with 7 nucleotides matching TRBD1. CDR1 is SNHLY and CDR2 is FYNNEI in the germline V gene. CDR3 size: 15 residues. The V and J ends lost 6 bases and 5 bases, in that order; junction bases with no gene match: 10.

This clone was seen a single time. The chain employs TRBV28 and TRBJ1-5, with 9 positions matching TRBD1. The CDR3 sequence is 14 residues long. Germline V gene sequence: CDR1 MDHEN, CDR2 SYDVKM. With 6 bases clipped from V and 6 bases from J, the junction kept 6 bases outside the gene matches. The CDR3 region is CASSTGTGIQPQHF. CDR3 in DNA: TGTGCCAGCAGCACCGGGACAGGGATTCAGCCCCAGCATTTT.

This chain links TRBV7-9 with TRBJ2-3; the D is unclear. Trimming stripped 1 base from V and 5 bases from J, with 4 bases between. Germline CDR1 and CDR2: SEHNR and FQNEAQ (reference sequence). The CDR3 has 12 amino acids. This CDR3 reads CASSLEGDTQYF. CDR3 in DNA: TGTGCCAGCAGCTTAGAGGGAGATACGCAGTATTTT.